Included here is one T cell receptor (beta chain) sequence, with context. Its antigen target is currently unknown. Base qualities are missing; no much larger clone stands one base away. Each collaborating institution followed its own protocols to collect whole blood in K2EDTA tubes. For TCRbeta analysis, collaborators shipped samples as frozen whole blood, isolated PBMCs, or DNA extracted from either of those sample types. The immunoSEQ Assay, a bias-controlled multiplex PCR, was used to amplify TCRbeta CDR3 regions from genomic DNA. The source study handled its data this way. Nucleated cell counts per sample were estimated from amplification of reference gene primers within the assay. To quantify the absolute abundance of each unique TCRbeta CDR3 rearrangement, sequence reads were collapsed and filtered. For each sample, productive Simpson clonality was calculated by taking the square root of Simpson's diversity index across productive rearrangements. The table comes from immuneACCESS by way of TCRdb, which keeps in-frame sequences with V and J called. Part of the clones is missing from these tables; in studies checked, under half for an unresolved V gene and the rest for unknown reasons. V and J calls and clone size are those listed in that table; D and trimming were worked out from the DNA. Across this sample there are about 110,000 clones, with around 82% seen only once. 4% to 5.5% of the sample goes to the ten largest clones.

The CDR3 holds 13 amino acids from the cysteine to the phenylalanine. Only CDR3 DNA remains: 39 bases, in frame from the first base. V lost 10 bases and J lost 1 base; the stretch between them is 13 bases long. CDR1 and CDR2, per the germline V gene, are ENHRY and SYGVKD. This entry belongs to a study of blood T cell repertoires in COVID-19 (dated by TCRdb to 2018 to 2021). Regarding the complete study: Collaborator samples came from the United States, Italy and Spain and covered acute and convalescent phases of COVID-19. The samples were drawn from the first 160 participants of the ongoing ImmuneRACE study and from 1,254 subjects provided by 6 global collaborators. The prospective study material was composed of cDNA or gDNA derived from T cells, B-cell-depleted T cells, or PBMCs. The sample metadata nearly always contained a de-identified subject ID, COVID-19 status, age in years and sex. HLA class I and class II types, where available, came from metadata supplied by the sample provider rather than from assay-based typing. Subjects who had been exposed to COVID-19, were actively infected with it, or had recovered from it provided the deeply sampled blood TCRbeta repertoires that made up the dataset. The repertoires were made available in a free public database intended to serve as a resource for research on the immune response to SARS-CoV-2. On the study overall, not on this receptor specifically: The amount of clinical and demographic metadata varied by source and participant and was provided uncurated.

This receptor was obtained from a human donor in a cohort sampled during active COVID-19. The sample consisted of peripheral blood. The chain is made from TRBV10-3 and TRBJ1-1; perhaps TRBD1 is the D gene, with 6 bases matching. DNA sequence: TGTGCCACGACGGGACAAGCGAACACTGAAGCTTTCTTT. Translated, this gives CATTGQANTEAFF.